These T cell receptor beta chains were read from a single sample in a study of blood T cell repertoires in COVID-19. The assay was immunoSEQ multiplex PCR, and TCRdb's table has in-frame clones only and misses some. Seen here are some 160,000 clones, around 86% observed once, and the top ten hold 2.5%. What was sequenced was peripheral blood. These TCRs come from a woman of 80 years or more with COVID-19, enrolled during active disease. The conserved cysteine and the conserved F or W are not part of the CDR3 here. D genes are given only for firm matches.

v_call,d_call,j_call,cdr3_aa
TRBV19,NA,TRBJ1-3,ASTGGNTIY
TRBV5-4,TRBD2,TRBJ2-5,ASSPRAGGLDETQY
TRBV4-2,NA,TRBJ2-1,ASSQVGGSLYNEQF
TRBV11-2,TRBD1,TRBJ1-6,ASAGTGFNSPLH
TRBV18,TRBD1,TRBJ1-1,ASSPSGQGGTEAF
TRBV28,NA,TRBJ2-7,ASSLPTGFYEQY
TRBV27,NA,TRBJ2-3,ASSQIQGSRDTQY
TRBV5-1,TRBD1,TRBJ2-7,ASSLSSGTAYEQY
TRBV7-3,NA,TRBJ1-1,ASSPTGVSGSTEAF
TRBV28,NA,TRBJ2-2,ASSYRQNTGELF
TRBV28,TRBD1,TRBJ1-2,ASSSAAGGIGYGYT
TRBV27,TRBD1,TRBJ1-6,ASSFIGQGNSPLH
TRBV10-3,TRBD1,TRBJ1-2,AISESLTGDGYT
TRBV7-9,NA,TRBJ2-1,ASSLESVYNEQF
TRBV3-1/TRBV3-2,TRBD2,TRBJ2-1,ASSYPPGGRNEQF